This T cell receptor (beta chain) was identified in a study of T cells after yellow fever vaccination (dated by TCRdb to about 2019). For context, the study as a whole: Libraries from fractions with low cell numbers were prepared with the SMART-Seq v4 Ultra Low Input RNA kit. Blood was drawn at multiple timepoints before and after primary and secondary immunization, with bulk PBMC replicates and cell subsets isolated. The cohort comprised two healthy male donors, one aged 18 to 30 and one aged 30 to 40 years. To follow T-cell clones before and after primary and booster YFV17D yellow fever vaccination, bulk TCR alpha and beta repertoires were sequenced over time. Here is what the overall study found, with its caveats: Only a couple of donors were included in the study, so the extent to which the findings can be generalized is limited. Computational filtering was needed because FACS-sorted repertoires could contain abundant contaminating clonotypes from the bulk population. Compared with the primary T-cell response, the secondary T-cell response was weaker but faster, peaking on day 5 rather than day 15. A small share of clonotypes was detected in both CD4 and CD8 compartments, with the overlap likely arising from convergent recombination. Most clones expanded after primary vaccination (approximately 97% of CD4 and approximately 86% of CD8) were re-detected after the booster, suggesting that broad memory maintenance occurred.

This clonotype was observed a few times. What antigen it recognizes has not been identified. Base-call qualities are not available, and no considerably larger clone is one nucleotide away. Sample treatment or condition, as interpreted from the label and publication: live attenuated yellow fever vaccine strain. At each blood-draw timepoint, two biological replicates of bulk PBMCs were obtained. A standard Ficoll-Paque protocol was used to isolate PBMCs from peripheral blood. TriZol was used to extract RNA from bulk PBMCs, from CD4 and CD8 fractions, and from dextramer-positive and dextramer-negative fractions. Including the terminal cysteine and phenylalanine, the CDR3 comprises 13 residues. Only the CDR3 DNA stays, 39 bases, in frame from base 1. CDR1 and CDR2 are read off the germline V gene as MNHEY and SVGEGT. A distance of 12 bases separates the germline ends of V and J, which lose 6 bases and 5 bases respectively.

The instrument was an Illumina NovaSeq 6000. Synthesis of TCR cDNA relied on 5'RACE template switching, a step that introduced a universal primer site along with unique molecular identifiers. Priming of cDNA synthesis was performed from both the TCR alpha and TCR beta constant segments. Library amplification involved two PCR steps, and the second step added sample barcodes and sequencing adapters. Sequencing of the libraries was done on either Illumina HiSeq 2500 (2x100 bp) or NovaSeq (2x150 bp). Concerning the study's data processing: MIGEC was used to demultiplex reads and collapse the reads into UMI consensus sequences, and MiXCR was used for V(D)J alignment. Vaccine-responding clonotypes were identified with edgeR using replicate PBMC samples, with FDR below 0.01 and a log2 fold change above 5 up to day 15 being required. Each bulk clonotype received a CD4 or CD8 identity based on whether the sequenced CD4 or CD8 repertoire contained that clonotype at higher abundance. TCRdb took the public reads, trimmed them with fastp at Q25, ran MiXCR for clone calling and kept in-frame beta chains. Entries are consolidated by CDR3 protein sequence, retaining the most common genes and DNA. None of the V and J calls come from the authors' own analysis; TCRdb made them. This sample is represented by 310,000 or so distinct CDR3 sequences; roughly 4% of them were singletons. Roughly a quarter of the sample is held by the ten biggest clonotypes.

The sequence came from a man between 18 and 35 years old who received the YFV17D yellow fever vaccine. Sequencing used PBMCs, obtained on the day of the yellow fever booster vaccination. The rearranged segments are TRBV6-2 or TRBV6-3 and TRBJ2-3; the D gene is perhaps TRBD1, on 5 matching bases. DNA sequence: TGTGCCAGCAGGAGGACCCAGGGAGATACGCAGTATTTT. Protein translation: CASRRTQGDTQYF.